Following are 12 T cell receptor beta chains from one sample sequenced in a study of blood T cell repertoires in COVID-19. TCRdb's copy holds only in-frame clones and misses some; the assay was immunoSEQ multiplex PCR. Of about 220,000 clones in the sample, nearly 90% are singletons; the top ten hold around 15%. The sample was PBMCs or T cells enriched from blood (not recorded which). Every receptor here comes from a young man who had been exposed to COVID-19.

The gene calls are TRBV4-1 and TRBJ1-2; D possibly corresponds to TRBD1 (6 bases). The V gene's germline CDR1 is MGHRA and CDR2 YSYEKL. The length of the CDR3 is 17 residues. V was clipped by 3 bases and J by 1 base, with 18 bases between them. DNA for the CDR3: TGCGCCAGCAGCCAGTCCGTTCGAGGGGGGGATAACTATGGCTACACCTTC. Translated, it gives CASSQSVRGGDNYGYTF.

This clone has a single count. This rearrangement joins TRBV3-1 (or the pseudogene TRBV3-2) to TRBJ2-1; TRBD2 matches at 12 bases. In germline, CDR1 is LGHDT, CDR2 YNNKEL (reference sequence). The CDR3 covers 14 residues. Trimming removed 4 bases from V and 9 bases from J; junction bases left unmatched: 4. The CDR3 DNA sequence: TGTGCCAGCAGCCGGACTAGCGGGGTTACTGAGCAGTTCTTC. It is translated as CASSRTSGVTEQFF.

The chain employs TRBV6-6 and TRBJ1-5, with D perhaps TRBD1 (5 bases). Trimming took 6 bases from V and 4 from J, leaving 10 bases between them. The CDR3 is 13 amino acids. Germline V lookup: CDR1 MNHNY, CDR2 SVGAGI (reference sequence). CDR3 residues: CASRATGNQPQHF. CDR3 DNA sequence: TGTGCCAGCAGGGCTACAGGAAATCAGCCCCAGCATTTT.

This chain joins TRBV19 and TRBJ2-2; maybe TRBD1 (5 bases). The CDR3 loop spans 14 amino acids. The V and J ends lost 7 bases and 1 base respectively, with 10 bases between them. CDR1 is LNHDA, CDR2 SQIVND, per germline (reference sequence). The DNA of the CDR3 is TGTGCCAGTAAATGGACATTGAACACCGGGGAGCTGTTTTTT. This encodes CASKWTLNTGELFF.

The genes are TRBV5-1 and TRBJ1-1, with 8 bases identical to TRBD1. This CDR3 is 14 amino acids long. V was clipped by 4 bases and J by 1 base; unmatched bases: 3. The germline V gene has CDR1 SGHRS and CDR2 YFSETQ. Here the CDR3 DNA reads TGCGCCAGCAGCATGGACAGGGCGAACACTGAAGCTTTCTTT. It translates to CASSMDRANTEAFF.

The chain carries TRBV5-1 and TRBJ1-2; D is perhaps TRBD1 (6 bases). CDR1 is SGHRS, CDR2 YFSETQ, per germline. CDR3 length equals 16 residues. V lost 0 bases, J lost 8 bases, and 20 bases lay in between. The CDR3 loop reads CASSLDGGHAPQGYTF. CDR3 nucleotide sequence: TGCGCCAGCAGCTTGGATGGGGGCCACGCGCCTCAGGGCTACACCTTC.

V is TRBV6-5 and J is TRBJ2-7; 9 bases align to TRBD1. V was pared by 5 bases and J by 2 bases, with 4 bases of the junction left unmatched. Germline V gene data show CDR1 as MNHEY and CDR2 as SVGAGI. The CDR3 totals 14 residues. The CDR3 protein is CASSPGQGTYEQYF. The CDR3 coding sequence is TGTGCCAGCAGTCCGGGACAGGGAACCTACGAGCAGTACTTC.

The chain combines TRBV6-2 or TRBV6-3 with TRBJ2-5; TRBD1 matches 10 bases. V lost 6 bases to trimming and J lost 5 bases; unmatched junction nucleotides: 18. The germline V gene has CDR1 MNHEY and CDR2 SVGEGT. The CDR3 has 18 amino acids. For the CDR3, the DNA is TGTGCCAGCAGCCCAAGAGGGCCCGGGACAGGGGATGTGGAGACCCAGTACTTC. It specifies CASSPRGPGTGDVETQYF.

The rearrangement uses TRBV5-6 and TRBJ2-7; D may be TRBD2 (5 bases). CDR1 is SGHDT and CDR2 is YYEEEE in the germline V gene. V shed 2 bases and J shed 4 bases, with 19 bases lying between them. The CDR3 consists of 16 residues. The chain's CDR3 is CASSLGLRTGTYEQYF. The CDR3 nucleotides read TGTGCCAGCAGCTTAGGCCTAAGGACGGGAACATACGAGCAGTACTTC. The complete variable domain, with remaining parts taken from reference TRBV5-6 and TRBJ2-7, reads DAGVTQSPTHLIKTRGQQVTLRCSPKSGHDTVSWYQQALGQGPQFIFQYYEEEERQRGNFPDRFSGHQFPNYSSELNVNALLLGDSALYLCASSLGLRTGTYEQYFGPGTRLTVT.

The rearrangement links TRBV21-1 to TRBJ1-6. TRBV21-1 is a known pseudogene. The CDR3 runs to 14 residues. CDR3 sequence (DNA): TGTGCCAGCATACACCCCGGGGGTGGTTCACCCCTCCACTTT. Translated: CASIHPGGGSPLHF.

The chain employs TRBV3-1 (or the pseudogene TRBV3-2) and TRBJ2-1; D is possibly TRBD2 (5 bases). CDR1 is LGHDT and CDR2 is YNNKEL in the germline V gene (reference sequence). The CDR3 is 16 amino acids. V was trimmed by 7 bases and J by 5 bases, leaving 21 bases between them. In DNA, the CDR3 is TGTGCCAGCACCCAGGCGGGTCGGGGATTCAACAATGAGCAGTTCTTC. This gives the protein CASTQAGRGFNNEQFF.

The rearrangement links TRBV18 to TRBJ2-7, with 8 bases identical to TRBD1. This CDR3 contains 17 residues. CDR1 and CDR2 (germline): KGHSH, LQKENI. V lost 3 bases and J lost 0; bases outside the gene matches: 10. The CDR3 region has the DNA TGTGCCAGCTCACCCTATAAACAGGGGGTGGGCTCCTACGAGCAGTACTTC. Encoded protein: CASSPYKQGVGSYEQYF.